This T cell receptor beta chain was observed in a study of STAT5B mutations in CD4+ large granular lymphocyte leukemia. Study details: Among healthy controls, a particular HLA allele went with more CDR3 'QG' motifs. Whole-study results and caveats: Without HLA matching, higher CD4+ than CD8+ T-LGLL clonality could reflect small sample size. CD4-sorted patient repertoires seemed more clonal than healthy CD4+ repertoires.

This clone was counted between two and nine times. No antigen is known for it. Germline V gene sequence: CDR1 SEHNR, CDR2 FQNEAQ (reference sequence). The CDR3 sequence is 11 residues long. V was trimmed by 3 bases and J by 7 bases, leaving 7 bases between them. The repertoire was sequenced with immunoSEQ multiplex PCR; TCRdb's copy has only in-frame clones and lacks some. This table has nearly 35,000 clones, around 80% appearing once. Input material: CD4+ T cells from blood buffy coats. The chain links TRBV7-9 to TRBJ2-7; D gene uncertain. The source is a human donor in good health. The CDR3 DNA follows: TGTGCCAGCAGCTTCGATACGGAGCAGTACTTC. Encoded protein: CASSFDTEQYF.